These 14 T cell receptor beta chains originate from one sample sequenced in a study of T-cell reconstitution after alpha-beta-depleted transplantation in children. Molecular barcoding with unique molecular identifiers was used for the TCRbeta library. TCRdb passed the PCR reads through MiXCR, listing each CDR3 protein once. Of under 450,000 distinct CDR3 sequences listed, about 16% are singletons. The sequencing used PBMCs, mostly from graft donor cells, collected 360 days after TCRalphabeta/CD19-depleted stem cell transplant. The receptors shown here come from a boy under two years old who had a stem cell transplant for Wiskott-Aldrich syndrome, so the T cells may come from the graft donor.

The chain carries TRBV29-1 and TRBJ2-3; D gene unclear. This CDR3 comprises 14 residues. Trimming took off 3 bases at V and 4 bases at J, with 14 bases between the two ends. The germline CDR1 and CDR2 sequences are SQVTM and ANQGSEA. The CDR3 coding sequence is TGCAGCGTTGACAATTTGGGCCCCCCAGATACGCAGTATTTT. Residues: CSVDNLGPPDTQYF.

This clonotype was picked up many times. The chain carries TRBV9 and TRBJ2-1; D might be TRBD1 (6 bases). The CDR3 loop spans 14 amino acids. V lost 0 bases, J lost 7 bases, and 11 bases lay in between. Germline V CDR1 and CDR2: SGDLS, YYNGEE. CDR3 nucleotide sequence: TGTGCCAGCAGCGTAGGGGCGAGGGGGAATGAGCAGTTCTTC. This translates into CASSVGARGNEQFF.

V usage is TRBV7-2 and J usage is TRBJ2-7, with D unclear. The CDR3 sequence is 14 residues long. With 3 bases removed from V and 4 bases from J, the gap between germline ends came to 13 bases. Germline V gene sequence: CDR1 SGHTA, CDR2 FQGNSA. The CDR3 DNA reads as TGTGCCAGCAGCTTGGGCCCTAGGGCATACGAGCAGTACTTC. Translating it yields CASSLGPRAYEQYF.

The sample holds a few counts of this clonotype. The chain couples TRBV28 to TRBJ1-5, with D possibly being TRBD1 (6 bases). Germline loops: CDR1 MDHEN, CDR2 SYDVKM. The CDR3 extends over 15 amino acids. The V and J ends lost 3 bases and 0 bases respectively, with 9 bases between them. For the CDR3, the DNA is TGTGCCAGCAGTTTGGACAGTGTTAGCAATCAGCCCCAGCATTTT. Its protein is CASSLDSVSNQPQHF.

With respect to this clonotype: Relative to the germline gene, one junction end is altered; a read error may explain this. V is TRBV25-1 and J is TRBJ2-7; 7 bases are shared with TRBD1. The CDR3 contains 15 residues. CDR1 MGHDK and CDR2 SYGVNS come from the germline V gene. CDR3 amino acids: CASSGTGAPTYKQYF. CDR3 in DNA: TGTGCCAGCAGTGGAACAGGGGCCCCTACCTACAAGCAGTACTTC.

This clonotype showed up just a few times. The chain links TRBV28 to TRBJ2-2, with 8 nucleotides matching TRBD1. The CDR3 spans 16 residues. Germline assignment: CDR1 MDHEN and CDR2 SYDVKM. V lost 7 bases to trimming and J lost 4 bases; unmatched junction nucleotides: 11. This chain's CDR3 is CASIPLGQGGTGELFF. Here the CDR3 DNA reads TGTGCCAGCATCCCTCTTGGACAGGGCGGCACCGGGGAGCTGTTTTTT.

V gene TRBV7-2 combines with J gene TRBJ2-7; 11 nucleotides align to TRBD2. The germline V gene encodes CDR1 SGHTA and CDR2 FQGNSA. V lost 5 bases and J lost 6; bases outside the gene matches: 9. This CDR3 spans 15 amino acids. The CDR3 nucleotides are TGTGCCAGCAGCGTAACTAGACTAGCGGGATTCGAGCAGTACTTC. Translation: CASSVTRLAGFEQYF.

The chain has TRBV6-2 or TRBV6-3 and TRBJ2-2; D might be TRBD2 (6 bases). Germline CDR1 is MNHEY and CDR2 is SVGEGT. V was shortened by 7 bases and J by 4 bases, with 13 bases between the two germline ends. CDR3 length: 14 amino acids. The CDR3 DNA reads TGTGCCAGCACTATGACTAGAACCACCGGGGAGCTGTTTTTT. Translating gives CASTMTRTTGELFF.

This clonotype came up a few times. The chain carries TRBV5-4 and TRBJ2-1; TRBD2 is a possible D gene (5 bases). Per the germline V gene, CDR1 is SGHNT and CDR2 is YYREEE (reference sequence). This CDR3 region has 15 residues. V was clipped by 0 bases and J by 1 base, with 8 bases between them. CDR3 coding DNA: TGTGCCAGCAGCTTGGAGCTAGCATCCTACAATGAGCAGTTCTTC. Translation gives CASSLELASYNEQFF.

V usage is TRBV7-9 and J usage is TRBJ2-7, with D unresolved. Trimming left V 5 bases short and J 6 bases short, with 11 bases between. The length of the CDR3 is 12 residues. Looked up from germline, CDR1 is SEHNR and CDR2 is FQNEAQ (reference sequence). The CDR3 DNA reads as TGTGCCAGCAGCAGAGGACCGTTCGAGCAGTACTTC. This translates into CASSRGPFEQYF.

The J gene is TRBJ2-2, the V gene TRBV11-2; the match to TRBD2 covers 7 bases. There are 15 residues in the CDR3. V shed 4 bases, J shed 2 bases, and the junction held 4 bases outside the gene matches. Germline assignment: CDR1 SGHAT and CDR2 FQNNGV. The CDR3, as DNA: TGTGCCAGCAGCTCGGGACTAACCAACACCGGGGAGCTGTTTTTT. Protein product: CASSSGLTNTGELFF.

This clonotype turned up a few times. The V gene is TRBV6-5, the J gene TRBJ2-6, with D possibly TRBD1 on 6 matching bases. V gave up 2 bases and J gave up 1 base, with 9 bases separating them. The CDR3 sequence is 16 residues long. The V gene's germline CDR1 is MNHEY and CDR2 SVGAGI. CDR3 sequence (DNA): TGTGCCAGCAGTTACGCCACAGGGTCTGGGGCCAACGTCCTGACTTTC. This codes for CASSYATGSGANVLTF.

The chain has TRBV7-2 and TRBJ2-4; the D gene is possibly TRBD1 (5 bases). CDR3 length: 14 amino acids. CDR1 is SGHTA, CDR2 FQGNSA, per germline. The V end lost 4 bases, the J end lost 2 bases, and 9 bases lay between the germline ends. CDR3 nucleotides: TGTGCCAGCAGCTCGCAGGGAACCAAAAACATTCAGTACTTC. As protein: CASSSQGTKNIQYF. The whole variable domain, remainder taken from reference TRBV7-2 and TRBJ2-4, is GAGVSQSPSNKVTEKGKDVELRCDPISGHTALYWYRQSLGQGLEFLIYFQGNSAPDKSGLPSDRFSAERTGGSVSTLTIQRTQQEDSAVYLCASSSQGTKNIQYFGAGTRLSVL.

This clonotype occurred a few times. The chain employs TRBV5-1 and TRBJ1-2; D gene ambiguous. V lost 1 base and J lost 8, with 12 bases in between. The germline CDR1 and CDR2 sequences are SGHRS and YFSETQ. The CDR3 is 13 residues long. The chain's CDR3 is CASSLSQEGGYTF. The CDR3 DNA follows: TGCGCCAGCAGCTTGTCGCAGGAAGGGGGCTACACCTTC.